Shown below are 17 T cell receptor beta chains from a single sample sequenced in a study of identical twins. TCRdb independently ran MiXCR on the 5' RACE reads; one entry per CDR3 protein. The sample gives roughly 230,000 distinct CDR3 sequences, about 8.3% of which show up once; over 2.5% is in the top ten. Separately, the same data were catalogued under a study of yellow fever vaccine responses in identical twins.

The source material was CD8+ T cells sorted from blood. Receptor source: a woman aged 18-30 years in good health.

Concerning this clonotype: This may arise from a read error, as a much more abundant clone is one base away. J is TRBJ2-4 and V is TRBV12-3 or TRBV12-4; no reliable D call. There are 14 residues in the CDR3. V gave up 5 bases and J gave up 9 bases, with 17 bases separating them. The CDR3 coding sequence is TGTGCCAGCAGTCTCCTAACACAGTTCGGCATTCAGTACTTC. Residues: CASSLLTQFGIQYF.

The rearrangement links TRBV4-3 to TRBJ2-1; D not resolved. Germline loops: CDR1 LGHNA, CDR2 YSLEER. Trimming cost V 0 bases and J 9 bases, with 12 bases left between them. The CDR3 totals 14 residues. DNA for the CDR3: TGCGCCAGCAGCCAAGACTCGACCGGCCCTGAGCAGTTCTTC. It encodes CASSQDSTGPEQFF.

This clonotype was seen repeatedly, ten times or more. This chain joins TRBV10-3 and TRBJ2-2; 12 nucleotides align to TRBD2. V was pared by 0 bases and J by 7 bases, with 6 bases of the junction left unmatched. The germline V gene encodes CDR1 ENHRY and CDR2 SYGVKD. This CDR3 is 17 amino acids long. CDR3 coding DNA: TGTGCCATCAGTGAGTCGGAACTAGCGGGAGGCGTCGGGGAGCTGTTTTTT. It codes for CAISESELAGGVGELFF.

The genes are TRBV11-3 and TRBJ2-1, with D possibly TRBD1 on 7 matching bases. The CDR3 sequence is 14 residues long. The germline CDR1 and CDR2 sequences are SGHNT and YENEEA. Between the trimmed V and J ends, which lost 6 bases and 7 bases, there was a span of 16 bases. The CDR3 DNA is TGTGCCAGCAGAGGGGGGACAGCCAGGAATGAGCAGTTCTTC. Its translation is CASRGGTARNEQFF.

This clonotype was seen repeatedly, ten times or more. The chain uses TRBV28 and TRBJ2-5, with D possibly being TRBD1 (6 bases). Germline CDR1 MDHEN, CDR2 SYDVKM. The CDR3 extends over 14 amino acids. The germline V and J ends were trimmed by 3 bases and 4 bases, with 12 bases remaining between them. The CDR3: CASSLSGVTETQYF. For the CDR3, the DNA is TGTGCCAGCAGTTTGTCAGGGGTTACAGAGACCCAGTACTTC.

The table lists this clonotype with a few counts. The V call is TRBV5-1, the J call TRBJ2-5, with 9 positions matching TRBD2. The CDR3 loop spans 17 amino acids. The germline gives CDR1 SGHRS, CDR2 YFSETQ. V trimming: 6 bases; J trimming: 0 bases; junction bases outside the gene matches: 12. The CDR3 sequence: CASTYAAGGAYQETQYF. The CDR3 bases are TGCGCCAGCACCTACGCTGCGGGGGGGGCGTACCAAGAGACCCAGTACTTC.

In this sample, this clonotype turned up a few times. The chain is built from TRBV5-5 and TRBJ2-7; a possible D gene is TRBD1 (6 bases). V lost 6 bases and J lost 4, with 14 bases in between. Germline lookup yields CDR1 SGHKS and CDR2 YYEKEE (reference sequence). This CDR3 contains 13 residues. The CDR3, as DNA: TGTGCCAGCAATCCCCTACAGGGATACGAGCAGTACTTC. It translates to CASNPLQGYEQYF.

This clonotype was seen more than once but under ten times. The DNA of the CDR3 is TGTGCCACCAGTGATTCCCACCAGGGGTACAATGAGCAGTTCTTC. Its protein is CATSDSHQGYNEQFF. The chain combines TRBV24-1 with TRBJ2-1; D might be TRBD1 (6 bases). Looked up from germline, CDR1 is KGHDR and CDR2 is SFDVKD. V shed 2 bases and J shed 4 bases, with 11 bases lying between them. The CDR3 runs 15 residues.

The chain recombines TRBV7-6 with TRBJ1-1; D is ambiguous. Trimming shortened V by 2 bases and J by 1 base, and 8 bases separated the two germline ends. Germline CDR1 and CDR2: SGHVS and FNYEAQ. The CDR3 is 14 residues long. CDR3 bases: TGTGCCAGCAGCTTAATGCACCCGAACACTGAAGCTTTCTTT. It yields the protein CASSLMHPNTEAFF. The full variable domain, its missing parts supplied by reference TRBV7-6 and TRBJ1-1, is GAGVSQSPRYKVTKRGQDVALRCDPISGHVSLYWYRQALGQGPEFLTYFNYEAQQDKSGLPNDRFSAERPEGSISTLTIQRTEQRDSAMYRCASSLMHPNTEAFFGQGTRLTVV.

This clonotype was seen more than once but under ten times. V usage is TRBV29-1 and J usage is TRBJ2-1, with 7 positions matching TRBD1. Germline V CDR1 and CDR2: SQVTM, ANQGSEA. V was pared by 4 bases and J by 3 bases, with 3 bases of the junction left unmatched. The CDR3 length is 13 residues. The CDR3 bases are TGCAGCGTTGGAACAGGGGTCTACAATGAGCAGTTCTTC. The encoded protein is CSVGTGVYNEQFF.

This clonotype was observed once. This sequence may be a read error, since a much larger clone differs from it by one base. The chain carries TRBV7-8 and TRBJ2-5; 8 bases map to TRBD1. V lost 5 bases to trimming and J lost 6 bases; unmatched junction nucleotides: 5. Germline V gives CDR1 SGHVS, CDR2 FQNEAQ. The CDR3 totals 13 residues. DNA for the CDR3: TGTGCCAGCAGCCAGGGGGCGGGGAAGACCCAGTACTTC. It specifies CASSQGAGKTQYF.

This clonotype was counted only a few times. The rearrangement uses TRBV28 and TRBJ1-5; a possible D gene is TRBD1 (6 bases). The CDR3 has 20 residues. Germline V CDR1 and CDR2: MDHEN, SYDVKM. Trimming stripped 3 bases from V and 5 bases from J, with 29 bases between. The CDR3 here is CASSFKLLGSVDEGDQPQHF. The CDR3 DNA reads TGTGCCAGCAGTTTCAAACTCCTAGGTTCGGTGGACGAGGGGGATCAGCCCCAGCATTTT.

This clonotype occurred many times. The chain joins TRBV29-1 to TRBJ2-1, with D hard to call. The CDR3 spans 15 residues. Trimming shortened V by 1 base and J by 7 bases, and 17 bases separated the two germline ends. Germline values: CDR1 SQVTM, CDR2 ANQGSEA. The DNA of the CDR3 is TGCAGCGTTGAAGTCCCGGGTCCCTGGGGAAATGAGCAGTTCTTC. This gives the protein CSVEVPGPWGNEQFF.

The chain recombines TRBV2 with TRBJ2-1; 7 bases are a match to TRBD1. V was pared by 7 bases and J by 2 bases, with 11 bases of the junction left unmatched. The CDR3 length is 16 residues. The germline gives CDR1 SNHLY, CDR2 FYNNEI. CDR3 protein: CASMNRRDRPYNEQFF. In DNA, the CDR3 is TGTGCCAGCATGAATCGTCGGGACAGACCCTACAATGAGCAGTTCTTC. The full variable domain, its missing parts supplied by reference TRBV2 and TRBJ2-1, is EPEVTQTPSHQVTQMGQEVILRCVPISNHLYFYWYRQILGQKVEFLVSFYNNEISEKSEIFDDQFSVERPDGSNFTLKIRSTKLEDSAMYFCASMNRRDRPYNEQFFGPGTRLTVL.

This clonotype was counted a few times. The V and J genes are TRBV6-1 and TRBJ2-1; 8 nucleotides align to TRBD2. V trimming: 8 bases; J trimming: 0 bases; junction bases outside the gene matches: 9. CDR1 and CDR2 from the germline V gene are MNHNS and SASEGT. The CDR3 length is 16 residues. CDR3 nucleotides: TGTGCCAGCGACGCCACTACTAGCGGCTCCTACAATGAGCAGTTCTTC. This encodes CASDATTSGSYNEQFF.

This clonotype was seen a few times. This chain joins TRBV24-1 and TRBJ1-2; D is undetermined. The germline CDR1 and CDR2 sequences are KGHDR and SFDVKD. The CDR3 extends over 12 amino acids. V gave up 1 base and J gave up 5 bases, with 4 bases separating them. The DNA of the CDR3 is TGTGCCACCAGTGATTTTGGATATGGCTACACCTTC. Protein: CATSDFGYGYTF.

The sample holds many counts of this clonotype. The chain uses TRBV10-3 and TRBJ2-7, with a weak D call TRBD2 (5 bases). V lost 0 bases and J 3 bases, leaving 24 bases between the germline ends. The CDR3 spans 19 residues. Germline V gives CDR1 ENHRY, CDR2 SYGVKD. CDR3 bases: TGTGCCATCAGTGAGTCGAACTTCGTAGTGGGAGCTTTGGTCTACGAGCAGTACTTC. It is translated as CAISESNFVVGALVYEQYF.